This is a list of T cell receptor beta chains from one sample in a study of radiotherapy plus CTLA-4 blockade in lung cancer. Measured with immunoSEQ multiplex PCR; TCRdb has only the in-frame clones, and not every one. The table lists some 33,000 clones, roughly 71% of them singletons. The sequencing used peripheral blood, collected from a patient treated with radiotherapy plus ipilimumab. The receptors here all came from a human donor with non-small cell lung cancer whose response to radiotherapy plus ipilimumab could not be evaluated. Each CDR3 is given with its conserved first and last residue. The order of the fields is CDR3 protein, clone size, V gene. Some rows mark clone size as missing; the rest say once, few, many or name a class of expanded clone.

CDR3aa: CASSLGAQGYNEQFF
abundance: once
v_gene: TRBV11-3

CDR3aa: CASSLWADSNQPQHF
abundance: -
v_gene: TRBV7-2

CDR3aa: CASSVAVSERETQYF
abundance: -
v_gene: TRBV9

CDR3aa: CASSYAGQVINYGYTF
abundance: few
v_gene: TRBV6-6

CDR3aa: CASSLILAGEGTQYF
abundance: -
v_gene: TRBV5-1

CDR3aa: CASSPQLVPGNTIYF
abundance: -
v_gene: TRBV28

CDR3aa: CASGTGRNNQPQHF
abundance: -
v_gene: TRBV7-9

CDR3aa: CASSLPAGTLSYEQYF
abundance: -
v_gene: TRBV7-2

CDR3aa: CASSRQTGVGDQPQHF
abundance: -
v_gene: TRBV18

CDR3aa: CASSPHLRVRYEQYF
abundance: -
v_gene: TRBV11-2

CDR3aa: CSVELSGRRYEQYF
abundance: medium-sized
v_gene: TRBV29-1

CDR3aa: CASSFGTGTDTQYF
abundance: -
v_gene: TRBV28

CDR3aa: CASSDGQGSYEQYF
abundance: -
v_gene: TRBV6-1

CDR3aa: CASRDRGGETQYF
abundance: -
v_gene: TRBV25-1

CDR3aa: CASSPPGGSNTEAFF
abundance: -
v_gene: TRBV28

CDR3aa: CASSRGQVRNEQFF
abundance: once
v_gene: TRBV14

CDR3aa: CASSPRTGTLTYEQYF
abundance: -
v_gene: TRBV27

CDR3aa: CASSLAGTQQETQYF
abundance: few
v_gene: TRBV18

CDR3aa: CASSQDIPLSGETQYF
abundance: -
v_gene: TRBV4-1

CDR3aa: CASSYSYGSAYNEQFF
abundance: -
v_gene: TRBV6-5

CDR3aa: CASSGGQGDTQYF
abundance: -
v_gene: TRBV5-1

CDR3aa: CASRFLGQESSGNTIYF
abundance: -
v_gene: TRBV12-2

CDR3aa: CASSLLAGATSYEQYF
abundance: -
v_gene: TRBV7-8

CDR3aa: CASKPTSGNTGELFF
abundance: few
v_gene: TRBV28

CDR3aa: CASSLQGSMNTEAFF
abundance: -
v_gene: TRBV11-2

CDR3aa: CASMGTKNQPQHF
abundance: -
v_gene: TRBV6-5

CDR3aa: CASILSPLAGLNEQFF
abundance: -
v_gene: TRBV5-1

CDR3aa: CASSFSRNTGELFF
abundance: -
v_gene: TRBV27

CDR3aa: CASSRFVQGGNEQFF
abundance: -
v_gene: TRBV7-9

CDR3aa: CAISESGLYNEQFF
abundance: -
v_gene: TRBV6-5

CDR3aa: CASSPGQGQGYGYTF
abundance: -
v_gene: TRBV10-1

CDR3aa: CASSPNMPGYTF
abundance: -
v_gene: TRBV7-9

CDR3aa: CASSPPMAPTGTDTQYF
abundance: -
v_gene: TRBV18

CDR3aa: CASSASGATGELFF
abundance: -
v_gene: TRBV6-4

CDR3aa: CACRTSGRAINTGELFF
abundance: -
v_gene: TRBV30

CDR3aa: CASSPSGGGYVLTF
abundance: -
v_gene: TRBV5-1

CDR3aa: CASSLLESSGNTIYF
abundance: few
v_gene: TRBV5-6

CDR3aa: CASSSGLGGYYEQYF
abundance: -
v_gene: TRBV19

CDR3aa: CASRGTFEQYF
abundance: -
v_gene: TRBV28

CDR3aa: CSVEGRVNTGELFF
abundance: once
v_gene: TRBV29-1